The sequence of this T cell receptor beta chain was determined in a study of T cells after yellow fever vaccination. V was pared by 1 base and J by 4 bases, with 14 bases between. The germline gives CDR1 MGHRA, CDR2 YSYEKL. The CDR3 spans 15 residues. TCRdb independently ran MiXCR on the 5' RACE reads; one entry per CDR3 protein. The profile shows approximately 90,000 distinct CDR3 sequences, about 14% of them singletons. This TCR derives from a man aged 18 to 29 who received the YFV17D yellow fever vaccine. The sequences come from CD8+ T cells not binding an NS4B(214-222) dextramer, sorted from PBMCs, collected 21 days after the first yellow fever vaccination. V gene TRBV4-1 combines with J gene TRBJ2-7, with unresolved D. This chain's CDR3 is CASSQADTPWYEQYF. Here the CDR3 DNA reads TGCGCCAGCAGCCAAGCAGACACACCTTGGTACGAGCAGTACTTC.